This TCR beta chain comes out of a study of T cell changes during pregnancy in multiple sclerosis. V shed 4 bases, J shed 4 bases, and the junction held 7 bases outside the gene matches. Per the germline V gene, CDR1 is MNHNS and CDR2 is SASEGT. The CDR3 length is 15 residues. Produced via immunoSEQ multiplex PCR; TCRdb's table is partial and in-frame only. The sample yields about 59,000 clones, 80% to 95% seen once. The sequence derives from a female donor in good health, enrolled as a control in a pregnancy study. The source material was peripheral blood, sampled in the third trimester of pregnancy. The chain is built from TRBV6-1 and TRBJ2-3; TRBD1 matches 8 bases. The CDR3 nucleotides are TGTGCCAGCAGTGCACTTGACAGGGGCGCAGATACGCAGTATTTT. Translation gives CASSALDRGADTQYF.